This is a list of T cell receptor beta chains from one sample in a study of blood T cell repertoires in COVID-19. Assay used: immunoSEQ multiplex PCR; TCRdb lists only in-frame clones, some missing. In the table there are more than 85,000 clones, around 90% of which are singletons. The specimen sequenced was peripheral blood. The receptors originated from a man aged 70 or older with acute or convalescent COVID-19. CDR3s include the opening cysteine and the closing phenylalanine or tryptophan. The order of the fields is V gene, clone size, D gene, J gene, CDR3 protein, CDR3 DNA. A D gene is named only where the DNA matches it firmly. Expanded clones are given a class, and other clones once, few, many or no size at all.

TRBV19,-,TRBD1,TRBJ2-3,CASSTRDSPTDTQYF,TGTGCCAGTAGTACCCGGGACAGCCCTACAGATACGCAGTATTTT
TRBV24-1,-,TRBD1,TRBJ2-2,CATSEGQEGTGELFF,TGTGCCACCAGTGAAGGACAGGAAGGCACCGGGGAGCTGTTTTTT
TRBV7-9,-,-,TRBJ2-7,CASSLVVGLSSYEQYF,TGTGCCAGCAGCTTAGTGGTGGGGCTGAGCTCCTACGAGCAGTACTTC
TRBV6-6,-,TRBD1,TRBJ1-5,CASSYGQGEGPQHF,TGTGCCAGCAGTTACGGACAGGGTGAGGGGCCCCAGCATTTT
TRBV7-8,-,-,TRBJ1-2,CASSSAGGRGGYTF,TGTGCCAGCAGTTCAGCCGGGGGGCGGGGTGGCTACACCTTC
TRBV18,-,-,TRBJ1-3,CASSPLQGSTGPNTIYF,TGTGCCAGCTCACCACTGCAGGGGTCGACTGGCCCGAACACCATATATTTT
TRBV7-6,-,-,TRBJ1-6,CASSPTRGGNSPLHF,TGTGCCAGCAGCCCTACGAGAGGGGGTAATTCACCCCTCCACTTT
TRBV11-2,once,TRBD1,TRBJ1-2,CASSKGQGGNTF,TGTGCCAGCAGCAAGGGACAGGGGGGAAACACCTTC
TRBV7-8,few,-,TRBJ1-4,CASSLRTTTTNEKLFF,TGTGCCAGCAGCTTGCGGACTACTACAACTAATGAAAAACTGTTTTTT
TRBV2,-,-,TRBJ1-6,CASSLRDSYNSPLHF,TGTGCCAGCAGTTTGAGAGACTCCTATAATTCACCCCTCCACTTT
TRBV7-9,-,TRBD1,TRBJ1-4,CASSDTDRAHEKLFF,TGTGCCAGCAGCGATACTGACAGGGCTCATGAAAAACTGTTTTTT
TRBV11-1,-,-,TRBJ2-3,CASSAQGLDTDTQYF,TGTGCCAGCAGCGCACAGGGATTGGACACAGATACGCAGTATTTT
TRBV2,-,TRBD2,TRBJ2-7,CASSRLAGTIYEQYF,TGTGCCAGCAGTAGACTAGCGGGGACCATCTACGAGCAGTACTTC